Below, 22 T cell receptor beta chains from the same sample are listed, as sequenced in a study of blood T cell repertoires in COVID-19. The table came from immunoSEQ multiplex PCR; TCRdb's copy has only in-frame clones and leaves some out. Among 150,000 to 200,000 clones listed, about 85% were seen once. Sequences were obtained from peripheral blood. The origin of the receptors is a man in his fifties or sixties with active or convalescent COVID-19.

The rearrangement joins TRBV5-6 to TRBJ1-1; D remains unclear. The CDR3 runs 13 residues. V lost 5 bases to trimming and J lost 5 bases, with 13 bases between them. Germline lookup yields CDR1 SGHDT and CDR2 YYEEEE. CDR3 DNA sequence: TGTGCCAGCAGTCGTGGGGAGGAGACTGAAGCTTTCTTT. It translates to CASSRGEETEAFF.

V usage is TRBV18 and J usage is TRBJ2-7; D may be TRBD1 (6 bases). Germline CDR1 is KGHSH and CDR2 is LQKENI. V was trimmed by 3 bases and J by 0 bases, leaving 12 bases between them. The CDR3 runs 15 residues. The CDR3 coding sequence is TGTGCCAGCTCACCGTCTCAGGGGAACTCCTACGAGCAGTACTTC. Protein: CASSPSQGNSYEQYF.

The rearrangement links TRBV6-5 to TRBJ2-5; TRBD2 might be the D (5 bases). The CDR3 consists of 14 residues. Trimming took 2 bases from V and 2 from J, leaving 9 bases between them. CDR1 MNHEY and CDR2 SVGAGI come from the germline V gene. CDR3 residues: CASSYIRGQETQYF. The CDR3 DNA reads TGTGCCAGCAGTTACATACGGGGACAAGAGACCCAGTACTTC.

This clone was picked up one time. The V and J genes are TRBV27 and TRBJ1-5; tentative D call: TRBD1 (5 bases). The CDR3 totals 15 residues. CDR1 MNHEY and CDR2 SMNVEV come from the germline V gene (reference sequence). V shed 4 bases and J shed 3 bases, with 13 bases lying between them. This CDR3 is CASSSGGSNNQPQHF. For the CDR3, the DNA is TGTGCCAGCAGTTCGGGGGGTTCAAACAATCAGCCCCAGCATTTT.

The chain uses TRBV11-3 and TRBJ2-1; tentative D call: TRBD1 (5 bases). V lost 3 bases, J lost 9 bases, and 9 bases lay in between. The CDR3 consists of 12 residues. From germline, CDR1 is SGHNT and CDR2 YENEEA. CDR3 bases: TGTGCCAGCAGCTTTAGGGGCGGTGAGCAGTTCTTC. Translating gives CASSFRGGEQFF.

This clone occurred a few times. This rearrangement joins TRBV5-4 to TRBJ2-7, with 8 bases identical to TRBD1. The CDR3 sequence is 14 residues long. The J segment lost 5 bases and the V segment lost 3 bases, leaving 7 bases of the junction unmatched. The germline V gene has CDR1 SGHNT and CDR2 YYREEE (reference sequence). This CDR3 reads CASSSRDRTNEQYF. The CDR3 DNA is TGTGCCAGCAGCTCTAGGGACAGGACCAACGAGCAGTACTTC.

The chain links TRBV5-1 to TRBJ2-5; TRBD2 matches 7 bases. V gave up 7 bases and J gave up 2 bases; unmatched junction bases: 17. Germline V gene sequence: CDR1 SGHRS, CDR2 YFSETQ. This CDR3 is 17 amino acids long. Written as DNA, the CDR3 is TGCGCCAGCGCTCCCGGGAGGTTCGGGATCCCACAAGAGACCCAGTACTTC. Translation gives CASAPGRFGIPQETQYF.

The CDR3 protein is CASSMGTSGGAWETQYF. CDR3 DNA sequence: TGTGCCAGTAGTATGGGGACTAGCGGGGGGGCCTGGGAGACCCAGTACTTC. This chain connects TRBV19 to TRBJ2-5, with 16 bases fitting TRBD2. Looked up from germline, CDR1 is LNHDA and CDR2 is SQIVND (reference sequence). The CDR3 covers 17 residues. J lost 5 bases, V lost 3 bases, and 6 bases had no gene match.

This rearrangement joins TRBV27 to TRBJ1-2, with TRBD1 matching over 7 bases. The CDR3 is 15 amino acids. Trimming cost V 0 bases and J 2 bases; bases outside gene matches: 3. The germline gives CDR1 MNHEY, CDR2 SMNVEV (reference sequence). The CDR3 region has the DNA TGTGCCAGCAGTTTATCAAAGGGGGCGAACTATGGCTACACCTTC. Protein: CASSLSKGANYGYTF.

This clone was recorded once. The CDR3 DNA reads TGTGCCAGCAGAAAACTGGACAGACTGTATGGCTACACCTTC. Its translation is CASRKLDRLYGYTF. The V gene is TRBV6-5, the J gene TRBJ1-2; D is perhaps TRBD1 (6 bases). This CDR3 is built from 14 residues. Trimming took 6 bases from V and 5 from J, leaving 16 bases between them. The germline CDR1 and CDR2 sequences are MNHEY and SVGAGI.

The rearrangement joins TRBV6-6 to TRBJ1-1; 7 bases agree with TRBD1. CDR3 length: 13 residues. V trimming: 0 bases; J trimming: 8 bases; junction bases outside the gene matches: 3. The germline CDR1 and CDR2 sequences are MNHNY and SVGAGI (reference sequence). The CDR3 loop reads CASSYSGQAEAFF. The CDR3, as DNA: TGTGCCAGCAGTTACTCCGGACAGGCCGAAGCTTTCTTT.

The chain employs TRBV19 and TRBJ1-5; no reliable D call. The CDR3 extends over 14 amino acids. Trimming cost V 2 bases and J 6 bases, with 11 bases left between them. Germline V gives CDR1 LNHDA, CDR2 SQIVND (reference sequence). The CDR3 loop reads CASSIREFGQPQHF. The CDR3 DNA reads as TGTGCCAGTAGTATAAGAGAGTTCGGTCAGCCCCAGCATTTT.

CDR3 coding DNA: TGTGCCAGCAGCCAGGGACAGCGAAATTCACCCCTCCACTTT. It encodes CASSQGQRNSPLHF. The chain joins TRBV9 to TRBJ1-6; 7 positions agree with TRBD1. CDR3 size: 14 residues. In germline, CDR1 is SGDLS, CDR2 YYNGEE. V shed 4 bases and J 7 bases; nucleotides not matched to a gene: 5.

The rearrangement joins TRBV5-5 to TRBJ1-5; no reliable D call. This CDR3 spans 16 amino acids. Trimming stripped 4 bases from V and 0 bases from J, with 14 bases between. Germline V gives CDR1 SGHKS, CDR2 YYEKEE (reference sequence). CDR3 DNA sequence: TGTGCCAGCAGCCCTATGGGCGCCTATAGCAATCAGCCCCAGCATTTT. Protein product: CASSPMGAYSNQPQHF. Together with reference TRBV5-5 and TRBJ1-5, the CDR3 gives the full variable domain: DAGVTQSPTHLIKTRGQQVTLRCSPISGHKSVSWYQQVLGQGPQFIFQYYEKEERGRGNFPDRFSARQFPNYSSELNVNALLLGDSALYLCASSPMGAYSNQPQHFGDGTRLSIL.

The chain combines TRBV6-5 with TRBJ1-2; 7 nucleotides match TRBD1. CDR3 length: 14 residues. Germline CDR1 is MNHEY and CDR2 is SVGAGI. V lost 10 bases and J lost 4; bases outside the gene matches: 12. CDR3 in DNA: TGTGCCACCCTAAAGGGGGCGCTTTCCTATGGCTACACCTTC. It encodes CATLKGALSYGYTF.

This chain links TRBV18 with TRBJ1-6; TRBD1 matches 8 bases. The V gene's germline CDR1 is KGHSH and CDR2 LQKENI. The CDR3 spans 17 residues. The trim removed 0 bases at V and 4 bases at J, leaving 5 bases unmatched. The DNA of the CDR3 is TGTGCCAGCTCACCACCCGACAGGGGCGCATATAATTCACCCCTCCACTTT. This encodes CASSPPDRGAYNSPLHF.

This clone has a single count. The V call is TRBV30, the J call TRBJ2-3; perhaps TRBD2 as D (6 bases). V was shortened by 0 bases and J by 4 bases, with 11 bases between the two germline ends. Per the germline V gene, CDR1 is GTSNPN and CDR2 is SVGIG (reference sequence). This CDR3 region has 14 residues. The CDR3 protein is CAWSVGREADTQYF. CDR3 in DNA: TGTGCCTGGAGTGTCGGCAGGGAGGCAGATACGCAGTATTTT.

The DNA of the CDR3 is TGTGCCAGCTCACAGACTAGATCCTACAATGAGCAGTTCTTC. It codes for CASSQTRSYNEQFF. This chain connects TRBV18 to TRBJ2-1, with D possibly being TRBD2 (6 bases). The CDR3 is 14 residues long. The ends were cut back, 4 bases at V and 1 base at J, with 8 bases in the middle. Germline CDR1 and CDR2: KGHSH and LQKENI.

The chain is built from TRBV5-4 and TRBJ2-2; TRBD2 matches at 8 bases. V was pared by 3 bases and J by 1 base, with 8 bases of the junction left unmatched. Germline CDR1 and CDR2: SGHNT and YYREEE (reference sequence). The CDR3 length is 17 residues. The CDR3 DNA is TGTGCCAGCAGCTCCCCAGGGCTAGCGGGGAACACCGGGGAGCTGTTTTTT. This gives the protein CASSSPGLAGNTGELFF. Complete variable domain (other parts from reference TRBV5-4 and TRBJ2-2): ETGVTQSPTHLIKTRGQQVTLRCSSQSGHNTVSWYQQALGQGPQFIFQYYREEENGRGNFPPRFSGLQFPNYSSELNVNALELDDSALYLCASSSPGLAGNTGELFFGEGSRLTVL.

The chain uses TRBV30 and TRBJ1-6; the match to TRBD1 covers 7 bases. Germline assignment: CDR1 GTSNPN and CDR2 SVGIG (reference sequence). This CDR3 is 15 amino acids long. V gave up 3 bases and J gave up 9 bases; unmatched junction bases: 11. The DNA of the CDR3 is TGTGCCTGGAGCGGAATAGACAGGGATTGTTCACCCCTCCACTTT. Residues: CAWSGIDRDCSPLHF. Full variable domain (missing parts from reference TRBV30 and TRBJ1-6): SQTIHQWPATLVQPVGSPLSLECTVEGTSNPNLYWYRQAAGRGLQLLFYSVGIGQISSEVPQNLSASRPQDRQFILSSKKLLLSDSGFYLCAWSGIDRDCSPLHFGNGTRLTVT.

The chain joins TRBV4-1 to TRBJ2-1, with a tentative D call TRBD1 (6 bases). The germline V and J ends were trimmed by 0 bases and 6 bases, with 12 bases remaining between them. Germline CDR1 MGHRA, CDR2 YSYEKL. The CDR3 is made up of 15 amino acids. CDR3 loop: CASSQETGRANEQFF. The CDR3 bases are TGCGCCAGCAGCCAAGAAACAGGGAGAGCCAATGAGCAGTTCTTC.

The V and J genes are TRBV19 and TRBJ2-3; weak D call: TRBD2 (5 bases). Looked up from germline, CDR1 is LNHDA and CDR2 is SQIVND (reference sequence). Trimming took off 6 bases at V and 1 base at J, with 5 bases between the two ends. The CDR3 totals 12 residues. The CDR3 protein is CASRGGTDTQYF. For the CDR3, the DNA is TGTGCCAGTAGGGGAGGCACAGATACGCAGTATTTT.